These T cell receptor beta chains were read from a single sample in a study of T cell responses to AZD1222 COVID-19 vaccine. The data were produced by immunoSEQ multiplex PCR, yet TCRdb's version contains in-frame clones alone and is incomplete. In the table there are about 140,000 clones, more than 70% of which are singletons. The sample was peripheral blood, taken 28 days after the second AZD1222 dose. All receptors come from an adult who received the AZD1222 COVID-19 vaccine. Both conserved end residues are part of each CDR3. The order of the fields is clone size, V gene, D gene, J gene, CDR3 protein, CDR3 DNA. A D gene is named only where the DNA matches it firmly. A clone size is listed for some rows: how often the clone was seen (once, few, many), or a class if it is expanded.

>.|TRBV4-1|TRBD1|TRBJ1-1
CASRPPGGGNTEAFF
TGCGCCAGCAGGCCCCCAGGGGGGGGGAACACTGAAGCTTTCTTT
>.|TRBV27|.|TRBJ2-7
CASSHGTPYEQYF
TGTGCCAGCAGTCACGGGACACCCTACGAGCAGTACTTC
>.|TRBV6-6|.|TRBJ1-2
CASSATDNYTF
TGTGCCAGCAGTGCGACAGATAACTACACCTTC
>.|TRBV9|.|TRBJ1-1
CASSVDQNTEAFF
TGTGCCAGCAGCGTAGATCAGAACACTGAAGCTTTCTTT
>.|TRBV28|.|TRBJ2-7
CATQVGARFAEQYF
TGTGCCACCCAGGTTGGAGCTCGGTTCGCCGAGCAGTACTTC
>.|TRBV7-6|TRBD1|TRBJ1-3
CASSFGQGPGNTIYF
TGTGCCAGCAGCTTCGGACAGGGACCTGGAAACACCATATATTTT
>once|TRBV6-5|.|TRBJ1-6
CASSSQAYNSPLHF
TGTGCCAGCAGTTCCCAGGCTTATAATTCACCCCTCCACTTT
>.|TRBV6-5|.|TRBJ2-2
CASSYSTNTGELFF
TGTGCCAGCAGTTACTCCACGAACACCGGGGAGCTGTTTTTT
>.|TRBV5-1|.|TRBJ2-5
CASSLAGGETQYF
TGCGCCAGCAGCTTGGCAGGGGGGGAGACCCAGTACTTC
>.|TRBV18|TRBD2|TRBJ2-5
CASSPPAGDRETQYF
TGTGCCAGCTCACCACCGGCGGGGGATAGAGAGACCCAGTACTTC
>.|TRBV19|.|TRBJ1-1
CATNSDRPGEEAFF
TGTGCCACCAATTCGGACAGACCTGGAGAAGAAGCTTTCTTT
>.|TRBV29-1|TRBD2|TRBJ2-7
CSIHISGIYEQYF
TGCAGCATACATATTAGCGGGATCTACGAGCAGTACTTC
>.|TRBV5-5|.|TRBJ2-2
CASSLRTGANTGELFF
TGTGCCAGCAGCTTGAGGACGGGCGCGAACACCGGGGAGCTGTTTTTT
>.|TRBV6-5|.|TRBJ2-7
CASSPGQSYEQYF
TGTGCCAGCAGCCCCGGGCAGTCCTACGAGCAGTACTTC
>.|TRBV19|TRBD2|TRBJ2-3
CASRYAGTSIPDTQYF
TGTGCCAGTAGATATGCCGGGACTAGCATACCAGATACGCAGTATTTT
>.|TRBV5-1|TRBD1|TRBJ2-7
CASSTGQATYEQYF
TGCGCCAGCAGCACCGGACAGGCGACCTACGAGCAGTACTTC
>.|TRBV27|TRBD1|TRBJ1-1
CASGGQNPGTEAFF
TGTGCCAGCGGGGGACAGAACCCGGGGACTGAAGCTTTCTTT